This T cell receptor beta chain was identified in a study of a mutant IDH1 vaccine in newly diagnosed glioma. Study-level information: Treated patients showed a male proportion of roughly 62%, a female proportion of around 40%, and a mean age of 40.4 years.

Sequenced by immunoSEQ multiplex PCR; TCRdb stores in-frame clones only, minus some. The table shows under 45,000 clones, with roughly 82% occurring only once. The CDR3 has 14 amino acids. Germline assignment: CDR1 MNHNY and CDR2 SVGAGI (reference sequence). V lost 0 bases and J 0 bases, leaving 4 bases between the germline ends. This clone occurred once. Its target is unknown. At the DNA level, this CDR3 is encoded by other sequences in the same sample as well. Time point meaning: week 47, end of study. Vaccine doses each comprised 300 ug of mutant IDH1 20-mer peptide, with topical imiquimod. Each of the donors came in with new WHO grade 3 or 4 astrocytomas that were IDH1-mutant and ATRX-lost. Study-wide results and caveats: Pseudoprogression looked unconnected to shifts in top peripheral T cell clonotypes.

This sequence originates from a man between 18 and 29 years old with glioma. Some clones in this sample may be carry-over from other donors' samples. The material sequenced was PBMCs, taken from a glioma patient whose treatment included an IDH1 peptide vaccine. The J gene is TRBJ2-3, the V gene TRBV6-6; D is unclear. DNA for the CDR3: TGTGCCAGCAGTTACTCCAGGAGCACAGATACGCAGTATTTT. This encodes CASSYSRSTDTQYF.